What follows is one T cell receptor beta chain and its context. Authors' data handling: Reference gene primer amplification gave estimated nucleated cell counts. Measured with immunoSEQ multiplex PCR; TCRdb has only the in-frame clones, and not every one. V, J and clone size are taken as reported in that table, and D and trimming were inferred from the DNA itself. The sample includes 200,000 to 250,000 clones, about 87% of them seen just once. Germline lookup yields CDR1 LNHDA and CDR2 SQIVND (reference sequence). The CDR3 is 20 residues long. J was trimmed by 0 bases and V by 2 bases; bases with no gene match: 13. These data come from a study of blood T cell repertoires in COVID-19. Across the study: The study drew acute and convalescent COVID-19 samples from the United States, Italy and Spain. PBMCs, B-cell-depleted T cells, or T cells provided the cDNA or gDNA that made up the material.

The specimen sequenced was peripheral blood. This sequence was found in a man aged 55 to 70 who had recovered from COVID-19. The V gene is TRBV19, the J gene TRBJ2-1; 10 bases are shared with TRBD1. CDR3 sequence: CASSIKVGTGVRSSYNEQFF. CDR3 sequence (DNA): TGTGCCAGTAGTATAAAAGTTGGGACAGGGGTTCGGAGCTCCTACAATGAGCAGTTCTTC.